Following are 27 T cell receptor beta chains from one sample sequenced in a study of blood T cell repertoires in COVID-19. The table came from immunoSEQ multiplex PCR; TCRdb's copy has only in-frame clones and leaves some out. The profile shows over 55,000 clones, about 84% of them singletons. Sequenced input: peripheral blood. These receptors were taken from a human donor in a cohort sampled during active COVID-19.

V is TRBV2 and J is TRBJ2-2; D possibly corresponds to TRBD2 (5 bases). Germline CDR1 and CDR2: SNHLY and FYNNEI. The germline V and J ends were trimmed by 2 bases and 7 bases, with 14 bases remaining between them. The length of the CDR3 is 15 residues. The CDR3 nucleotides read TGTGCCAGCAGTGAACATCGAGGGCCCGGCGGGGAGCTGTTTTTT. It specifies CASSEHRGPGGELFF. Looking up the rest from reference TRBV2 and TRBJ2-2 gives the full variable domain: EPEVTQTPSHQVTQMGQEVILRCVPISNHLYFYWYRQILGQKVEFLVSFYNNEISEKSEIFDDQFSVERPDGSNFTLKIRSTKLEDSAMYFCASSEHRGPGGELFFGEGSRLTVL.

The chain combines TRBV7-2 with TRBJ2-3; maybe TRBD2 (7 bases). Germline assignment: CDR1 SGHTA and CDR2 FQGNSA. The CDR3 length is 15 residues. Between the trimmed V and J ends, which lost 6 bases and 5 bases, there was a span of 18 bases. The CDR3 DNA follows: TGTGCCAGCAGTACCCGGCGGGGGCAGGGAGATACGCAGTATTTT. Its protein product is CASSTRRGQGDTQYF.

The chain has TRBV18 and TRBJ2-7; perhaps TRBD1 as D (6 bases). The CDR3 contains 14 residues. CDR1 and CDR2 from the germline V gene are KGHSH and LQKENI. Between the trimmed V and J ends, which lost 0 bases and 6 bases, there was a span of 12 bases. CDR3: CASSPPARQAEQYF. The DNA for the CDR3 is TGTGCCAGCTCACCACCCGCCCGACAGGCCGAGCAGTACTTC.

The chain joins TRBV7-2 to TRBJ2-1, with 7 bases fitting TRBD1. The CDR3 sequence is 13 residues long. Germline V gene data show CDR1 as SGHTA and CDR2 as FQGNSA. The ends lost 6 bases at V and 5 bases at J; junction bases unmatched: 4. The CDR3 coding sequence is TGTGCCAGCAGAAGGGGGCTCAACAATGAGCAGTTCTTC. This gives the protein CASRRGLNNEQFF.

This chain joins TRBV18 and TRBJ2-5; TRBD1 matches 8 bases. Looked up from germline, CDR1 is KGHSH and CDR2 is LQKENI. J gave up 7 bases and V 3 bases, and 10 bases lay outside the gene matches. The CDR3 extends over 15 amino acids. The CDR3 protein is CASSPYGQGKMTQYF. For the CDR3, the DNA is TGTGCCAGCTCACCCTATGGACAGGGCAAGATGACCCAGTACTTC.

The chain is built from TRBV13 and TRBJ1-4; no firm D call. The germline gives CDR1 PRHDT, CDR2 FYEKMQ (reference sequence). V was trimmed by 3 bases and J by 8 bases, leaving 16 bases between them. This CDR3 contains 15 residues. The CDR3 DNA sequence: TGTGCCAGCAGCTTCGGGCCGACCCCGGGGGAAAAACTGTTTTTT. It yields the protein CASSFGPTPGEKLFF.

The gene calls are TRBV5-1 and TRBJ2-6; 8 bases fit TRBD1. The CDR3 contains 17 residues. Germline-derived CDR1 and CDR2 are SGHRS and YFSETQ. Losses at the gene ends were 4 bases for V and 0 bases for J; bases not matched to a gene: 6. The CDR3: CASSQDRGRSGANVLTF. CDR3 DNA sequence: TGCGCCAGCAGCCAAGACAGGGGCCGCTCTGGGGCCAACGTCCTGACTTTC.

The chain joins TRBV12-3 or TRBV12-4 to TRBJ2-2; D is uncertain. Trimming left V 6 bases short and J 7 bases short, with 12 bases between. CDR3 length: 13 residues. CDR3 sequence: CASSLTGDGELFF. CDR3 coding DNA: TGTGCCAGCAGCCTGACTGGCGACGGGGAGCTGTTTTTT.

The CDR3 nucleotides read TGTGCCACCAGTGAGATGGACAGCCACCTAGGGCAGTTCTTC. Encoded protein: CATSEMDSHLGQFF. The rearrangement links TRBV24-1 to TRBJ2-1, with D perhaps matching TRBD1 (6 bases). CDR3 length: 14 amino acids. CDR1 is KGHDR and CDR2 is SFDVKD in the germline V gene. V was cut by 4 bases and J by 12 bases, with 18 bases left in between.

The chain couples TRBV3-1 (or the pseudogene TRBV3-2) to TRBJ2-5; TRBD1 matches 8 bases. V was pared by 4 bases and J by 5 bases, with 18 bases of the junction left unmatched. CDR1 is LGHDT and CDR2 is YNNKEL in the germline V gene (reference sequence). The CDR3 is made up of 18 amino acids. The CDR3 spells CASSPPPDRGRGWETQYF. CDR3 in DNA: TGTGCCAGCAGCCCTCCCCCCGACAGGGGCAGGGGTTGGGAGACCCAGTACTTC.

The rearrangement joins TRBV6-2 or TRBV6-3 to TRBJ1-5; D perhaps matches TRBD1 (6 bases). Germline loops: CDR1 MNHEY, CDR2 SVGEGT. V shed 5 bases and J shed 1 base, with 15 bases lying between them. The CDR3 runs to 16 residues. The CDR3 protein is CASSPGGRTSNQPQHF. The CDR3 region has the DNA TGTGCCAGCAGTCCCGGGGGGCGCACGAGCAATCAGCCCCAGCATTTT.

The chain is built from TRBV5-6 and TRBJ2-5; D is possibly TRBD1 (5 bases). Germline CDR1 and CDR2: SGHDT and YYEEEE. Trimming removed 8 bases at V and 0 bases at J, with 8 bases between. The CDR3 is 12 residues long. This CDR3 reads CASQGYQETQYF. CDR3 sequence (DNA): TGTGCCAGTCAGGGCTACCAAGAGACCCAGTACTTC.

By share, this clone counts as medium-sized. The V gene is TRBV7-6, the J gene TRBJ2-1, with D perhaps TRBD1 (5 bases). Germline V gene sequence: CDR1 SGHVS, CDR2 FNYEAQ. V was clipped by 5 bases and J by 2 bases, with 10 bases between them. The CDR3 has 14 residues. The CDR3 spells CASSPSGTYNEQFF. The CDR3 region has the DNA TGTGCCAGCAGCCCGTCAGGGACCTACAATGAGCAGTTCTTC.

The chain links TRBV10-2 to TRBJ1-5; no clear D gene. Germline values: CDR1 WSHSY, CDR2 SAAADI. This CDR3 spans 13 amino acids. V was trimmed by 3 bases and J by 0 bases, leaving 3 bases between them. The CDR3 reads CASSDYSNQPQHF. CDR3 nucleotide sequence: TGCGCCAGCAGTGACTATAGCAATCAGCCCCAGCATTTT.

The chain employs TRBV5-8 and TRBJ1-5; D is possibly TRBD1 (6 bases). The CDR3 runs 14 residues. V gave up 4 bases and J gave up 3 bases, with 11 bases separating them. Germline CDR1 reads SGHTS; CDR2 reads YDEGEE. CDR3 sequence: CASSAGQNNQPQHF. Written as DNA, the CDR3 is TGTGCCAGCAGCGCCGGACAGAACAATCAGCCCCAGCATTTT.

V and J are TRBV30 and TRBJ2-5, with 9 bases fitting TRBD2. The germline CDR1 and CDR2 sequences are GTSNPN and SVGIG (reference sequence). CDR3 length equals 14 residues. Germline trimming cut 0 bases from V and 4 bases from J; bases unmatched to any gene: 3. The CDR3 DNA follows: TGTGCCTGGAGTGTAGGCGGGGGGGGAGAGACCCAGTACTTC. As protein: CAWSVGGGGETQYF.

The chain couples TRBV4-3 to TRBJ2-5; TRBD1 matches at 8 bases. The CDR3 spans 15 residues. CDR1 is LGHNA and CDR2 is YSLEER in the germline V gene. After removal of 5 bases from V and 4 bases from J, the junction contained 9 bases not matched to a gene. Here the CDR3 reads CASSAGQGEGETQYF. The CDR3 DNA reads as TGCGCCAGCAGCGCAGGACAGGGAGAGGGAGAGACCCAGTACTTC.

The chain combines TRBV9 with TRBJ2-1, with 11 nucleotides matching TRBD2. The V gene end was trimmed by 0 bases and the J gene end by 8 bases; junction bases not matched to a gene: 10. In germline, CDR1 is SGDLS, CDR2 YYNGEE. CDR3 length equals 17 residues. The DNA of the CDR3 is TGTGCCAGCAGCGTAGGGCTAGCGGGGGGACTTAGAGATGAGCAGTTCTTC. Encoded protein: CASSVGLAGGLRDEQFF.

The rearrangement joins TRBV24-1 to TRBJ1-2; perhaps TRBD1 as D (5 bases). CDR1 KGHDR and CDR2 SFDVKD come from the germline V gene. The CDR3 loop spans 16 amino acids. V was clipped by 4 bases and J by 4 bases, with 18 bases between them. DNA of the CDR3: TGTGCCACCAGTGACCACTCTGAAGGGGAGGGCTATGGCTACACCTTC. This encodes CATSDHSEGEGYGYTF.

CDR3 sequence: CASSGRANGANVLTF. CDR3 coding DNA: TGCGCCAGCTCAGGGAGGGCCAATGGGGCCAACGTCCTGACTTTC. The chain joins TRBV5-1 to TRBJ2-6; 7 nucleotides line up with TRBD2. The germline V gene encodes CDR1 SGHRS and CDR2 YFSETQ. The V and J ends lost 7 bases and 3 bases, in that order; junction bases with no gene match: 7. This CDR3 is built from 15 residues.

The chain combines TRBV6-6 with TRBJ1-5, with D uncertain. V dropped 7 bases and J dropped 12 bases, with 22 bases sitting between them. Germline CDR1 and CDR2: MNHNY and SVGAGI (reference sequence). This CDR3 comprises 14 residues. CDR3 loop: CASTVSRGIGLQHF. CDR3 nucleotides: TGTGCCAGCACGGTTTCTCGAGGTATAGGTCTCCAGCATTTT.

The V call is TRBV4-2, the J call TRBJ1-2, with 7 positions matching TRBD1. Trimming cost V 3 bases and J 6 bases; bases outside gene matches: 4. The length of the CDR3 is 13 residues. Germline V gives CDR1 LGHNA, CDR2 YNFKEQ. This CDR3 reads CASSQTGSHGYTF. Written as DNA, the CDR3 is TGTGCCAGCAGCCAGACAGGGAGCCATGGCTACACCTTC.

The chain uses TRBV29-1 and TRBJ1-1; 7 bases are a match to TRBD1. J lost 8 bases, V lost 7 bases, and 13 bases had no gene match. The germline gives CDR1 SQVTM, CDR2 ANQGSEA. This CDR3 has 13 amino acids. For the CDR3, the DNA is TGCAGCGCTATTACACAGGGGATAACGGAAGCTTTCTTT. Amino acids: CSAITQGITEAFF.

The sample holds a few counts of this clone. The chain combines TRBV10-2 with TRBJ2-5, with D possibly being TRBD2 (6 bases). V lost 8 bases, J lost 7 bases, and 20 bases lay in between. CDR3 size: 14 residues. The germline V gene has CDR1 WSHSY and CDR2 SAAADI. The CDR3 is CASQRSGTDGTQYF. CDR3 nucleotide sequence: TGCGCCAGCCAACGTTCCGGGACTGACGGGACCCAGTACTTC.

In the case of this clone: A much more abundant neighbour one base away suggests this may be a read error. This chain connects TRBV28 to TRBJ2-7; D is unclear. From germline, CDR1 is MDHEN and CDR2 SYDVKM. Trimming took off 2 bases at V and 3 bases at J, with 5 bases between the two ends. The CDR3 has 12 amino acids. Here the CDR3 reads CASSLQVYEQYF. DNA of the CDR3: TGTGCCAGCAGTTTACAGGTCTACGAGCAGTACTTC. The full variable domain, completed using reference TRBV28 and TRBJ2-7, is DVKVTQSSRYLVKRTGEKVFLECVQDMDHENMFWYRQDPGLGLRLIYFSYDVKMKEKGDIPEGYSVSREKKERFSLILESASTNQTSMYLCASSLQVYEQYFGPGTRLTVT.

V gene TRBV19 combines with J gene TRBJ1-4; D is undetermined. The length of the CDR3 is 14 residues. V lost 4 bases and J 0 bases, leaving 6 bases between the germline ends. Germline V gene data show CDR1 as LNHDA and CDR2 as SQIVND (reference sequence). In DNA form, the CDR3 reads TGTGCCAGTAGTAGCTCAGCAACTAATGAAAAACTGTTTTTT. Translating it yields CASSSSATNEKLFF.

The chain links TRBV19 to TRBJ1-5; TRBD1 aligns across 9 bases. The CDR3 length is 15 residues. The germline V gene has CDR1 LNHDA and CDR2 SQIVND (reference sequence). The V segment lost 5 bases and the J segment 6 bases; nucleotides outside the gene matches: 8. CDR3 DNA sequence: TGTGCCAGTAGTGCCTGGACAGGGGTTAGTCAGCCCCAGCATTTT. It encodes CASSAWTGVSQPQHF. The full variable domain, its missing parts supplied by reference TRBV19 and TRBJ1-5, is DGGITQSPKYLFRKEGQNVTLSCEQNLNHDAMYWYRQDPGQGLRLIYYSQIVNDFQKGDIAEGYSVSREKKESFPLTVTSAQKNPTAFYLCASSAWTGVSQPQHFGDGTRLSIL.